The rows below give T cell receptor beta chains drawn from one sample of a study of CD8+ T cells in alopecia areata. The data were produced by immunoSEQ multiplex PCR, yet TCRdb's version contains in-frame clones alone and is incomplete. This sample has some 180,000 clones, with approximately 62% found just once. The source material was CD4+ T cells sorted from blood, sampled at week 0. These receptors came from a human donor with alopecia areata. The CDR3 runs from the conserved cysteine through the conserved F or W. Each record gives: J gene, V gene, CDR3 protein.

j_call: TRBJ2-4
v_call: TRBV30
cdr3_aa: CAWSVRGFAGEMGLAKNIQYF

j_call: TRBJ1-5
v_call: TRBV30
cdr3_aa: CAWSFGDRVQDQPQHF

j_call: TRBJ2-5
v_call: TRBV6-1
cdr3_aa: CASSTSLKETQYF

j_call: TRBJ2-5
v_call: TRBV19
cdr3_aa: CASSMEGKTQYF

j_call: TRBJ2-7
v_call: TRBV30
cdr3_aa: CAWKSRLASSYEQYF

j_call: TRBJ2-3
v_call: TRBV4-3
cdr3_aa: CASSQGVRNPTDTQYF

j_call: TRBJ2-1
v_call: TRBV5-6
cdr3_aa: CASSSPPSSNEQFF

j_call: TRBJ2-5
v_call: TRBV30
cdr3_aa: CAWSSTGRSKTQYF

j_call: TRBJ1-1
v_call: TRBV29-1
cdr3_aa: CSVTTGANTEAFF

j_call: TRBJ1-2
v_call: TRBV30
cdr3_aa: CAWRRTEKFYGYTF

j_call: TRBJ1-1
v_call: TRBV19
cdr3_aa: CASTVNTGTITEAFF

j_call: TRBJ2-1
v_call: TRBV4-3
cdr3_aa: CASSQDFTSSGNEQFF

j_call: TRBJ2-5
v_call: TRBV7-8
cdr3_aa: CASSLLKRGTQYF

j_call: TRBJ1-2
v_call: TRBV10-3
cdr3_aa: CATSTQGNYGYTF

j_call: TRBJ1-2
v_call: TRBV27
cdr3_aa: CASRTGMGDYGYTF

j_call: TRBJ2-2
v_call: TRBV19
cdr3_aa: CASSIPSSGELFF

j_call: TRBJ1-6
v_call: TRBV5-6
cdr3_aa: CASSLTADSPLHF

j_call: TRBJ1-5
v_call: TRBV30
cdr3_aa: CAWSAQINQPQHF

j_call: TRBJ2-3
v_call: TRBV7-2
cdr3_aa: CASSQHPDTQYF

j_call: TRBJ1-1
v_call: TRBV30
cdr3_aa: CAWSVTEDVGGAFF

j_call: TRBJ1-2
v_call: TRBV11-2
cdr3_aa: CASSSSGDRLFYGYTF

j_call: TRBJ1-1
v_call: TRBV7-2
cdr3_aa: CASSYGAGPGTEAFF

j_call: TRBJ1-2
v_call: TRBV19
cdr3_aa: CASSIVDRPNYGYTF

j_call: TRBJ1-2
v_call: TRBV11-2
cdr3_aa: CASSSLGVGYGYTF

j_call: TRBJ2-1
v_call: TRBV29-1
cdr3_aa: CSVAQGSSSYNEQFF

j_call: TRBJ1-2
v_call: TRBV2
cdr3_aa: CASSAKAGTYGYTF

j_call: TRBJ1-5
v_call: TRBV30
cdr3_aa: CAWSKSGSGSNQPQHF

j_call: TRBJ2-6
v_call: TRBV7-9
cdr3_aa: CASSFSGANVLTF

j_call: TRBJ2-3
v_call: TRBV6-1
cdr3_aa: CASSGRQGSRTDTQYF

j_call: TRBJ1-2
v_call: TRBV7-2
cdr3_aa: CASSFRSAIYGYTF

j_call: TRBJ2-1
v_call: TRBV15
cdr3_aa: CATSRDKGNSGNEQFF

j_call: TRBJ2-7
v_call: TRBV29-1
cdr3_aa: CSGSGLYEQYF

j_call: TRBJ2-1
v_call: TRBV4-3
cdr3_aa: CASSQEGRGQVNEQFF

j_call: TRBJ1-5
v_call: TRBV30
cdr3_aa: CAWSVAASNQPQHF